This is a list of T cell receptor beta chains from one sample in a study of cytomegalovirus exposure and HLA in healthy donors. TCRdb keeps only in-frame clones here, not all; method: immunoSEQ multiplex PCR. This table holds roughly 170,000 clones, about four fifths found once. Sequences were obtained from PBMCs. The receptors derive from a man in his thirties or forties in good health and CMV-seropositive. Each CDR3 is given with its conserved first and last residue. D genes are given only for firm matches. Not every row has a clone size; where given, it reads once, few, many or a size class.

d_call j_call v_call cdr3_length clone_size cdr3_nt cdr3_aa
TRBD1 TRBJ1-4 TRBV19 15 - TGTGCCAGTAGTCCCCGACAGGGCCCGGGGGAAAAACTGTTTTTT CASSPRQGPGEKLFF
- TRBJ1-1 TRBV6-1 15 - TGTGCCAGCAGTGACCAGGGAATGAGGAACACTGAAGCTTTCTTT CASSDQGMRNTEAFF
- TRBJ1-1 TRBV4-1 15 - TGCGCCAGCAGCGCGCCCAGGGGAGTAAACACTGAAGCTTTCTTT CASSAPRGVNTEAFF
TRBD2 TRBJ2-3 TRBV7-9 15 once TGTGCCAGCAGCTCAACTAGCGGGTTGACAGATACGCAGTATTTT CASSSTSGLTDTQYF
- TRBJ1-1 TRBV5-5 13 - TGTGCCAGCAGCCCTACCATGAACACTGAAGCTTTCTTT CASSPTMNTEAFF
- TRBJ2-7 TRBV7-9 12 - TGTTCCAGCAGCCCGTACGGACAGTATCAGTACTTC CSSSPYGQYQYF
- TRBJ2-1 TRBV6-5 15 - TGTGCCAGCAGGACAATTTTGAGCTCCTACAATGAGCAGTTCTTC CASRTILSSYNEQFF
- TRBJ2-1 TRBV29-1 11 - TGCAGCGTTGACAGCGTGGATGAGCAGTTCTTC CSVDSVDEQFF
- TRBJ2-4 TRBV6-4 16 few TGTGCCAGCAGTGGCCAGGGAAGGGCAGCCAAAAACATTCAGTACTTC CASSGQGRAAKNIQYF
- TRBJ1-3 TRBV11-2 17 - TGTGCCAGCAGCTTAGATCTACAGGGCTTACCTGGAAACACCATATATTTT CASSLDLQGLPGNTIYF
- TRBJ1-6 TRBV10-1 15 - TGCGCCAGCAGTCCCGGGACACAATCGAATTCACCCCTCCACTTT CASSPGTQSNSPLHF
- TRBJ2-5 TRBV14 16 few TGTGCCAGCAGCCAAGAGACTGGGCAGGGACAAGAGACCCAGTACTTC CASSQETGQGQETQYF